This T cell receptor (beta chain) was sequenced in a study of blood T cell repertoires in COVID-19 (dated by TCRdb to between 2020 and 2021). Notes on the research overall: Samples from collaborators originated in the United States, Italy and Spain and spanned both the acute and convalescent phases of COVID-19. The material from the prospective study consisted of cDNA or gDNA derived from T cells, B-cell-depleted T cells, or PBMCs. Subjects who had been exposed to COVID-19, were actively infected with it, or had recovered from it provided the deeply sampled blood TCRbeta repertoires that made up the dataset. The repertoires were released in a freely available public database meant as a resource for research on the immune response to SARS-CoV-2. The samples were drawn from two sources: the first 160 participants of the ongoing ImmuneRACE study, and 1,000 to 1,500 subjects contributed by 6 global collaborators. A de-identified subject ID, COVID-19 status, age in years and sex were almost always included in the sample metadata. Where HLA class I and class II types were available, the types were taken from metadata supplied by the sample provider, not from assay-based typing.

As concerns this clone: Its specific antigen is unknown. Per-base qualities were not stored, and no clone one base away is much larger.

The CDR3 covers 15 residues, taking in both the cysteine and the phenylalanine. The read is trimmed to its CDR3 DNA, 45 bases read in frame from base 1. Trimming removed 6 bases from V and 3 bases from J, leaving 17 bases between the germline ends. For CDR1 and CDR2, the germline V gene lists MDHEN and SYDVKM. The investigation overall reported the following: Clinical and demographic metadata were provided uncurated, with the amount varying by source and participant.

Participants in the prospective study were enrolled through a virtual design, were aged roughly 18 to 100 years, and lived in fewer than 30 United States geographic areas. In the prospective study, participants were assigned to cohorts based on the clinical history participants reported in a screening survey and a study questionnaire. In the prospective study, mobile phlebotomists collected whole blood, serum and a nasopharyngeal or oropharyngeal swab from each participant. Over an approximately 2-month period, participants in the prospective study had the option of providing additional blood draws and questionnaires. Before DNA extraction, prospective study blood samples were shipped either frozen or at room temperature. The immunoSEQ Assay, a bias-controlled multiplex PCR, was used to amplify TCRbeta CDR3 regions from genomic DNA. The original methods were these. Nucleated cell counts per sample were estimated from amplification of reference gene primers within the assay. To quantify the absolute abundance of each unique TCRbeta CDR3 rearrangement, sequence reads were collapsed and filtered. For each sample, productive Simpson clonality was calculated by taking the square root of Simpson's diversity index across productive rearrangements. The immuneACCESS repertoire file appears here via TCRdb, limited to in-frame rearrangements. These files lack a portion of the clones; in checked studies, under half of the deficit traces to unresolved V genes, and the cause of the others is not known. V and J calls plus clone size are reproduced from that table; the DNA served to infer D and trimming. Recorded for this sample are 150,000 to 200,000 clones; more than 75% of them occurred a single time. The ten biggest clones cover about 17% of the sample.

Rearrangement joined TRBV28 to TRBJ2-5; perhaps TRBD2 is the D gene, with 5 bases matching. The origin of this receptor is a woman in her fifties or sixties with acute COVID-19. The specimen sequenced was PBMCs or T cells enriched from blood (not recorded which). The DNA sequence is TGTGCCAGCAGGGCGGCGGGCAGGACGGAAGAGACCCAGTACTTC. Its translation is CASRAAGRTEETQYF.